These 9 T cell receptor beta chains originate from one sample sequenced in a study of T-cell reconstitution after alpha-beta-depleted transplantation in children. Unique molecular identifiers were incorporated during preparation of the TCRbeta library. TCRdb reanalysed the PCR reads using MiXCR and keeps one entry per CDR3 protein. Among nearly 250,000 distinct CDR3 sequences, around 8% were seen once, and the ten largest hold roughly 5.8%. Sample: PBMCs, mostly from graft donor cells, taken 180 days after TCRalphabeta/CD19-depleted stem cell transplant. These receptors were collected from a male patient between 10 and 17 years old who had a stem cell transplant for acute lymphoblastic leukemia, so the T cells may come from the graft donor.

For this clonotype: A much larger clone lies a single base off, so this may be a read error. J is TRBJ2-7 and V is TRBV6-5, with D possibly being TRBD2 (6 bases). CDR1 is MNHEY, CDR2 SVGAGI, per germline. Trimming pared 2 bases from V and 6 bases from J, leaving 14 bases between. CDR3 length equals 14 residues. The CDR3 DNA reads TGTGCCAGCAGTTACGCTGGGCAGGGAGGCGAGCAGTACTTC. It translates to CASSYAGQGGEQYF.

This clonotype showed up many times. The chain employs TRBV6-1 and TRBJ2-2; no clear D. Between the trimmed V and J ends, which lost 10 bases and 4 bases, there was a span of 19 bases. The V gene's germline CDR1 is MNHNS and CDR2 SASEGT. The CDR3 has 15 amino acids. The CDR3 nucleotides read TGTGCCACCATGTGGGCCTTGAGAGGCACCGGGGAGCTGTTTTTT. Amino acids: CATMWALRGTGELFF.

As regards this clonotype: This may come from a read error, since a much larger clone is one base off. In DNA, the CDR3 is TGTGCCAGCAGCGTAGGTGGGGGCTCAGATACGCAGTATTTT. Translating gives CASSVGGGSDTQYF. The V and J genes are TRBV9 and TRBJ2-3; D is possibly TRBD1 (6 bases). The CDR3 is made up of 14 amino acids. CDR1 SGDLS and CDR2 YYNGEE come from the germline V gene. V shed 0 bases and J shed 4 bases, with 9 bases lying between them.

This clonotype was seen many times. This sequence joins TRBV10-3 and TRBJ2-7; a weak D match, TRBD2 (6 bases). The V and J ends lost 7 bases and 5 bases respectively, with 12 bases between them. The CDR3 sequence is 12 residues long. The V gene's germline CDR1 is ENHRY and CDR2 SYGVKD. The CDR3 DNA is TGTGCCATCAATGGGGGAGGTAACGAGCAGTACTTC. It encodes CAINGGGNEQYF.

This clonotype was seen ten or more times. V gene TRBV2 combines with J gene TRBJ2-2; 8 bases are shared with TRBD2. CDR1 is SNHLY, CDR2 FYNNEI, per germline. V trimming: 7 bases; J trimming: 6 bases; junction bases outside the gene matches: 13. This CDR3 contains 16 residues. In DNA form, the CDR3 reads TGTGCCAGCATCGGACGTCGGGAGGGCTCAGCCGGGGAGCTGTTTTTT. This sequence encodes CASIGRREGSAGELFF. Combining the CDR3 with reference TRBV2 and TRBJ2-2 gives the whole variable domain EPEVTQTPSHQVTQMGQEVILRCVPISNHLYFYWYRQILGQKVEFLVSFYNNEISEKSEIFDDQFSVERPDGSNFTLKIRSTKLEDSAMYFCASIGRREGSAGELFFGEGSRLTVL.

This clonotype was detected many times. The rearrangement links TRBV12-5 to TRBJ2-5; D unclear. Trimming took off 3 bases at V and 2 bases at J, with 7 bases between the two ends. This CDR3 has 13 residues. CDR1 is LGHNT, CDR2 FRNRAP, per germline. In DNA form, the CDR3 reads TGTGCTAGTGGTTTTTATGCGCAAGAGACCCAGTACTTC. Amino acid sequence: CASGFYAQETQYF.

This clonotype was picked up many times. The V and J genes are TRBV29-1 and TRBJ2-7, with D possibly matching TRBD2 (5 bases). CDR3 size: 12 residues. Trimming cost V 4 bases and J 1 base, with 8 bases left between them. Germline V gives CDR1 SQVTM, CDR2 ANQGSEA. The CDR3 is CSVVRDSYEQYF. CDR3 bases: TGCAGCGTTGTACGGGATTCCTACGAGCAGTACTTC.

The sample holds many counts of this clonotype. The rearrangement joins TRBV7-6 to TRBJ2-3, with D unclear. Per germline, CDR1 SGHVS and CDR2 FNYEAQ. The CDR3 spans 16 residues. Trimming took off 5 bases at V and 3 bases at J, with 18 bases between the two ends. DNA of the CDR3: TGTGCCAGCAGCCCAATTGGGTGGGGTCTAACAGATACGCAGTATTTT. Translated: CASSPIGWGLTDTQYF.

This clonotype has at least ten counts. The J gene is TRBJ2-2, the V gene TRBV6-5; the D gene is possibly TRBD2 (5 bases). Germline-derived CDR1 and CDR2 are MNHEY and SVGAGI. The CDR3 runs to 17 residues. Deletions cut 0 bases from V and 0 bases from J, with 11 bases between. The CDR3, as DNA: TGTGCCAGCAGTTACTCGAGGACTGCGACGAACACCGGGGAGCTGTTTTTT. It is translated as CASSYSRTATNTGELFF.